The 8 T cell receptor beta chains below were found in one sample sequenced in a study of technical replicates of blood from several donors. The repertoire was sequenced with immunoSEQ multiplex PCR; TCRdb's copy has only in-frame clones and lacks some. The repertoire includes around 63,000 clones, roughly 98% of them detected once, and around 0.15% sits in the top ten. Input material: T cells isolated from PBMCs. The receptors were gathered from a human donor in good health.

This clone was counted a single time. The V gene is TRBV7-9, the J gene TRBJ1-2; the D is unclear. The CDR3 contains 11 residues. CDR1 is SEHNR and CDR2 is FQNEAQ in the germline V gene (reference sequence). V was clipped by 1 base and J by 8 bases, with 5 bases between them. The CDR3 DNA is TGTGCCAGCAGCTTAGACATGGGCTACACCTTC. Encoded protein: CASSLDMGYTF.

The chain employs TRBV7-9 and TRBJ2-3; 8 bases fit TRBD2. CDR3 length: 17 amino acids. In germline, CDR1 is SEHNR, CDR2 FQNEAQ (reference sequence). V gave up 6 bases and J gave up 6 bases; unmatched junction bases: 17. This CDR3 is CASRLPGSGGPQDTQYF. The CDR3 region has the DNA TGTGCCAGCAGATTACCAGGGAGCGGGGGCCCGCAGGATACGCAGTATTTT.

This chain uses TRBV6-1 with TRBJ2-5, with TRBD1 as a possible D gene (5 bases). Germline V gene data show CDR1 as MNHNS and CDR2 as SASEGT. The CDR3 is 14 amino acids. Deletions cut 9 bases from V and 7 bases from J, with 21 bases between. The CDR3 here is CASDSGSPISTQYF. The CDR3 coding sequence is TGTGCCAGTGACTCAGGGTCACCAATCTCGACCCAGTACTTC.

V and J are TRBV28 and TRBJ2-1; 15 bases map to TRBD2. After removal of 1 base from V and 4 bases from J, the junction contained 23 bases not matched to a gene. This CDR3 has 24 residues. Per germline, CDR1 MDHEN and CDR2 SYDVKM. The CDR3, as DNA: TGTGCCAGCAGTTTATTTTTGTGGAGCCCCCAAACCGGGACTAGCGGGGGGAAATACAATGAGCAGTTCTTC. It is translated as CASSLFLWSPQTGTSGGKYNEQFF.

This clone was observed a single time. The CDR3 nucleotides are TGTGCCAGCAGTGAATCAGGGTTCTTCGAAAACACCATATATTTT. The encoded protein is CASSESGFFENTIYF. This chain joins TRBV25-1 and TRBJ1-3, with a possible D match to TRBD1 (5 bases). Trimming pared 1 base from V and 6 bases from J, leaving 13 bases between. The CDR3 sequence is 15 residues long. The germline V gene encodes CDR1 MGHDK and CDR2 SYGVNS.

The CDR3 bases are TGCGCCAGCAGCGAGACACTAGACTATGGCTACACCTTC. Translated, it gives CASSETLDYGYTF. The J gene is TRBJ1-2, the V gene TRBV5-1, with D unclear. From germline, CDR1 is SGHRS and CDR2 YFSETQ. The CDR3 covers 13 residues. V lost 4 bases, J lost 3 bases, and 10 bases lay in between.

CDR3 sequence (DNA): TGTGCCACCAGCAGCCCAGGGGGACAGACAGATACGCAGTATTTT. This sequence encodes CATSSPGGQTDTQYF. The chain links TRBV15 to TRBJ2-3, with 7 bases lining up with TRBD1. The junction had 6 bases not matched to a gene; V was cut back by 3 bases and J by 3 bases. This CDR3 region has 15 residues. Germline V CDR1 and CDR2: LNHNV, YYDKDF (reference sequence).

The chain carries TRBV7-3 and TRBJ2-3; 9 bases match TRBD1. CDR3 length: 15 residues. J lost 0 bases, V lost 6 bases, and 4 bases had no gene match. CDR1 SGHTA and CDR2 FQGTGA come from the germline V gene. The CDR3, as DNA: TGTGCCAGCAGACGGACAGGGGCTAGCACAGATACGCAGTATTTT. This encodes CASRRTGASTDTQYF.